Detailed here is one T cell receptor beta chain. Looked up from germline, CDR1 is MNHEY and CDR2 is SMNVEV (reference sequence). V was trimmed by 9 bases and J by 2 bases, leaving 17 bases between them. There are 14 residues in the CDR3. This sample is drawn from a study of blood T cell repertoires in COVID-19. For the study at large: COVID-19 samples, acute and convalescent, were from the United States, Italy and Spain. PBMCs, B-cell-depleted T cells, or T cells provided the cDNA or gDNA that made up the material.

The age range of participants was about 18 to 100 years, with residence in about two dozen US areas. Authors' data handling: Quantification of nucleated cells was approximated via reference gene primer amplification. Sequencing used immunoSEQ multiplex PCR; TCRdb keeps in-frame clones, though not all of them. The DNA gave D and trimming, while V, J and clone size come from that table. The data contain 200,000 to 300,000 clones, roughly 88% of them singletons. The chain joins TRBV27 to TRBJ2-7; a possible D gene is TRBD1 (6 bases). Sample: PBMCs or T cells enriched from blood (not recorded which). The sequence derives from a woman in her thirties or forties with acute COVID-19. Here the CDR3 reads CARSNRDIPYEQYV. CDR3 in DNA: TGTGCCAGATCAAACCGGGACATTCCCTACGAGCAGTACGTC.